The present T cell receptor beta chain was sequenced within a study of blood T cell repertoires in COVID-19. Study at large: Sample material is recorded as cDNA or gDNA derived from T cells, B-cell-depleted T cells, or PBMCs.

Looked up from germline, CDR1 is GTSNPN and CDR2 is SVGIG (reference sequence). Trimming removed 4 bases from V and 10 bases from J, with 14 bases in between. The CDR3 contains 13 residues. Seattle participants joined during active infection and were tracked over time. In the original analysis: Amplification from reference gene primers served as the basis for estimated nucleated cell counts. The repertoire was sequenced with immunoSEQ multiplex PCR; TCRdb's copy has only in-frame clones and lacks some. V, J and clone size reflect that table, while D and trimming were determined from the DNA. The table has 150,000 to 250,000 clones, around 75% seen once.

This sequence joins TRBV30 and TRBJ1-6; tentatively, D is TRBD1 (6 bases). This sequence originates from a woman in her 40s with COVID-19, enrolled during active disease. The sample consisted of peripheral blood. The CDR3 sequence is CAWNGRGGSPLHF. CDR3 bases: TGTGCCTGGAATGGTAGGGGGGGATCACCCCTCCACTTT.